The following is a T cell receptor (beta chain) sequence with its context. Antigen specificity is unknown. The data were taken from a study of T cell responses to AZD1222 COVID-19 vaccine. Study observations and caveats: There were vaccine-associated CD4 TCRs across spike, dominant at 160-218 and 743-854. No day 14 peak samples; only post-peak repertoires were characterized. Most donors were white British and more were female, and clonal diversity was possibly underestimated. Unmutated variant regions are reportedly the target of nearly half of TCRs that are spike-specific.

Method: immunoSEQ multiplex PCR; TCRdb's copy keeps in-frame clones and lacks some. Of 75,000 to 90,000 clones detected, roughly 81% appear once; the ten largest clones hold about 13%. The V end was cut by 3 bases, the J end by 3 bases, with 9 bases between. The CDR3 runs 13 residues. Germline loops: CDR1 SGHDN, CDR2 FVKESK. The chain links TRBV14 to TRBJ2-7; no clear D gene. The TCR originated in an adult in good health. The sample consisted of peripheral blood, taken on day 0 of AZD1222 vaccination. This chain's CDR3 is CASSQSSGYEQYF. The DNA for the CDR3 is TGTGCCAGCAGCCAGTCTTCGGGCTACGAGCAGTACTTC.